This entry is about one T cell receptor (beta chain). This clone has just a few counts. Its specific antigen is unknown. No base quality values were provided; no much bigger clone lies one nucleotide off. TCRbeta CDR3 regions were amplified from genomic DNA using the immunoSEQ Assay, a bias-controlled multiplex PCR. The authors processed their data as follows. Within the assay, amplification of reference gene primers was used to estimate how many nucleated cells each sample contained. Sequence reads were collapsed and filtered to measure the absolute abundance of every unique TCRbeta CDR3 rearrangement. For each sample, productive Simpson clonality was calculated by taking the square root of Simpson's diversity index across productive rearrangements. In its TCRdb copy, this immuneACCESS table keeps in-frame sequences only and misses some clones. Where compared with another copy, unresolved V genes explain less than half of these, and the others have no known cause. V and J calls and clone size are those listed in that table; D and trimming were worked out from the DNA. Across this sample there are 200,000 to 250,000 clones, with 83% seen only once. The ten largest clones take up around 5.2% of the sample.

The entry originates in a study of blood T cell repertoires in COVID-19 (dated by TCRdb to the early 2020s). Regarding the study in general: Samples from collaborators originated in the United States, Italy and Spain and spanned both the acute and convalescent phases of COVID-19. The prospective study material was composed of cDNA or gDNA derived from T cells, B-cell-depleted T cells, or PBMCs. Deeply sampled blood TCRbeta repertoires from subjects exposed to, actively infected with, or recovered from COVID-19 were included in the dataset. The repertoires were released in a freely available public database meant as a resource for research on the immune response to SARS-CoV-2. Samples came from the ongoing ImmuneRACE study (first 160 participants) plus 1,254 subjects from 6 global collaborators. Nearly every sample came with metadata listing a de-identified subject ID, COVID-19 status, age in years and sex. Where HLA class I and class II types were available, the types were taken from metadata supplied by the sample provider, not from assay-based typing. Overall study results and their limits: Clinical and demographic metadata were provided uncurated, with the amount varying by source and participant.

The CDR3 sequence holds 19 residues, the cysteine and phenylalanine included. The read is trimmed to its CDR3 DNA, 57 bases read in frame from base 1. CDR1 and CDR2, looked up from the germline V gene (reference sequence), are SGHNT and YYREEE. For this chain, trimming is 0 bases at the V end and 3 bases at the J end, and the number of junction bases without a gene match is 12. The collaborating institutions used their own protocols to collect whole blood in K2EDTA tubes. Collaborator samples were shipped for TCRbeta analysis as frozen whole blood, isolated PBMCs, or DNA extracted from either sample type.

The V and J genes are TRBV5-4 and TRBJ1-6, with 7 junctional bases fitting TRBD1. This TCR was sampled from a human donor in a cohort sampled during active COVID-19. Sequences were obtained from peripheral blood. The bases read TGTGCCAGCAGCTTGGTCTTGAACAGGGGACCCTACTATAATTCACCCCTCCACTTT. It codes for CASSLVLNRGPYYNSPLHF.